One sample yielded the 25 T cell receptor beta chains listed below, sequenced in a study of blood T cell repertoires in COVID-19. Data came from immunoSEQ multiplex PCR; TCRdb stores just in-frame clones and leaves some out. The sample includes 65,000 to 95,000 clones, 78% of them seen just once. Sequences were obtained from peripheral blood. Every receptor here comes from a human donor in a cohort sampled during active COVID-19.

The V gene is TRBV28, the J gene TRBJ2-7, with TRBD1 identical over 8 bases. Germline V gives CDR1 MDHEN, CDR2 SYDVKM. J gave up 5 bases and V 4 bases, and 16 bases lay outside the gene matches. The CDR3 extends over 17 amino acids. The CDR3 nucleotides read TGTGCCAGCAGTTCCACTAAGAGGACAGGGCTTTACAACGAGCAGTACTTC. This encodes CASSSTKRTGLYNEQYF.

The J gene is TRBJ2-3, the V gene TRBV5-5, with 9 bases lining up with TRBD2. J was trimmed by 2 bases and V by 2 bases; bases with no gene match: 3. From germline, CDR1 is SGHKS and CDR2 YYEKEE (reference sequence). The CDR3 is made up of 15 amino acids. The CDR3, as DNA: TGTGCCAGCAGCTTTCTAGCGGGGTACACAGATACGCAGTATTTT. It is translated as CASSFLAGYTDTQYF.

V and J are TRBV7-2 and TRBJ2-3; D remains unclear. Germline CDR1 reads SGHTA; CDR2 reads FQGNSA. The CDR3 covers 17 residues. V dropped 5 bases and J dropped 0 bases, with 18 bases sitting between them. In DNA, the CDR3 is TGTGCCAGCAGCCCCCCGTCCGGCGGAGTTAGCACAGATACGCAGTATTTT. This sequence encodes CASSPPSGGVSTDTQYF.

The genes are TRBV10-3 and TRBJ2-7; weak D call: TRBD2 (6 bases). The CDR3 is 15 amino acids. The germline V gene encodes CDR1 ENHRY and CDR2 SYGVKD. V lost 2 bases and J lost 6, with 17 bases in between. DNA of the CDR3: TGTGCCATCAGTGAGAGGCGCGGGGTTTCGCCCGAGCAGTACTTC. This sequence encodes CAISERRGVSPEQYF.

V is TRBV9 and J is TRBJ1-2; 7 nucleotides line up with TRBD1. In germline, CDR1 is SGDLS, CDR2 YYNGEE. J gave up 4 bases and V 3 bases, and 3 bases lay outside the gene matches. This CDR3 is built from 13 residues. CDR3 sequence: CASSDDRAYGYTF. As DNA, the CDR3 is TGTGCCAGCAGCGACGACAGGGCCTATGGCTACACCTTC.

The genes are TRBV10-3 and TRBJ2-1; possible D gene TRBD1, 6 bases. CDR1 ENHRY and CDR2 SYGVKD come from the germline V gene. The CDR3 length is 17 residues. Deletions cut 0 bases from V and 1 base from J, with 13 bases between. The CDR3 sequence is CAISESQTGWSYNEQFF. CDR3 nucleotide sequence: TGTGCCATCAGTGAGTCCCAAACAGGGTGGTCCTACAATGAGCAGTTCTTC.

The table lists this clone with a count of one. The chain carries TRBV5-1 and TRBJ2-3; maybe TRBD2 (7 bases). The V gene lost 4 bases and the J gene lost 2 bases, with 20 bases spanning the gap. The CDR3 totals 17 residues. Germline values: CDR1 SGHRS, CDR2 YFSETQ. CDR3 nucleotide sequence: TGCGCCAGCAGCAGAACGGGGGGCCTTATCTACACAGATACGCAGTATTTT. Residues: CASSRTGGLIYTDTQYF. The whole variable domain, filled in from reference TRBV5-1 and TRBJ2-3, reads KAGVTQTPRYLIKTRGQQVTLSCSPISGHRSVSWYQQTPGQGLQFLFEYFSETQRNKGNFPGRFSGRQFSNSRSEMNVSTLELGDSALYLCASSRTGGLIYTDTQYFGPGTRLTVL.

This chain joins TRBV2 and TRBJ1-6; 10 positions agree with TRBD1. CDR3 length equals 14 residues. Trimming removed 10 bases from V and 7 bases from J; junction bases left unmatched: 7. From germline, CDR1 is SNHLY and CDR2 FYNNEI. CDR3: CAKGQGSENSPLHF. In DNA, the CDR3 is TGTGCCAAGGGACAGGGGTCTGAAAATTCACCCCTCCACTTT.

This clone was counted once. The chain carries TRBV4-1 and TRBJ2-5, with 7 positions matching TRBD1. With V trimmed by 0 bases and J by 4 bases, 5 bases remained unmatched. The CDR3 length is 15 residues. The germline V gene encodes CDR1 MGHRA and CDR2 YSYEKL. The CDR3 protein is CASSQDARQGETQYF. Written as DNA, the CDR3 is TGCGCCAGCAGCCAAGACGCGCGACAGGGAGAGACCCAGTACTTC.

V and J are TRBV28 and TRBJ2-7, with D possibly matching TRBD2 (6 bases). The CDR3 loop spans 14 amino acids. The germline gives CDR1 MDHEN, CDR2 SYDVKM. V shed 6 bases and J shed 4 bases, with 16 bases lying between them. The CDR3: CASSMRGVFYEQYF. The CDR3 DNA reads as TGTGCCAGCAGCATGCGCGGGGTTTTTTACGAGCAGTACTTC.

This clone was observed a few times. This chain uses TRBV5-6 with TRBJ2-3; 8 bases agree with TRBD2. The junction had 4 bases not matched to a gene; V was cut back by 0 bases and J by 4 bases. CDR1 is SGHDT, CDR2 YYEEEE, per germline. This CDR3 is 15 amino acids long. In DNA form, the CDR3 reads TGTGCCAGCAGCTTGGGGAGCGGGAGCGCAGATACGCAGTATTTT. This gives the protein CASSLGSGSADTQYF.

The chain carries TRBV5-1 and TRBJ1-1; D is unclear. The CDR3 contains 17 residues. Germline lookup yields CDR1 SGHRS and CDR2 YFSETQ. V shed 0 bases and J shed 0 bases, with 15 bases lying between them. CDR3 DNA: TGCGCCAGCAGCTTGGAAACGTCCAGACTTATGAACACTGAAGCTTTCTTT. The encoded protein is CASSLETSRLMNTEAFF.

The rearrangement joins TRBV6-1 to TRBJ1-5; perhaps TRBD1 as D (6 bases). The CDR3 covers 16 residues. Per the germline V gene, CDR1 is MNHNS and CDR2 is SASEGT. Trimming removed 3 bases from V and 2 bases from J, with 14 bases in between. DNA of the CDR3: TGTGCCAGCAGTGATGTTGTAGGGGGGGGCAATCAGCCCCAGCATTTT. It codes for CASSDVVGGGNQPQHF.

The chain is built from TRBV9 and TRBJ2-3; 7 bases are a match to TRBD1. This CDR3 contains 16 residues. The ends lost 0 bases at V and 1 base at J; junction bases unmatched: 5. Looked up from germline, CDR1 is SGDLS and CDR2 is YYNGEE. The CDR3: CASSVVGGDGTDTQYF. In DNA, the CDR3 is TGTGCCAGCAGCGTAGTAGGGGGCGATGGCACAGATACGCAGTATTTT.

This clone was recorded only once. The CDR3 DNA reads as TGTGCCAGCAGTTACATACAGGGCAATGAGCAGTTCTTC. As protein: CASSYIQGNEQFF. The genes are TRBV6-6 and TRBJ2-1; D is possibly TRBD1 (6 bases). Germline loops: CDR1 MNHNY, CDR2 SVGAGI (reference sequence). V gave up 2 bases and J gave up 6 bases, with 8 bases separating them. CDR3 length: 13 amino acids.

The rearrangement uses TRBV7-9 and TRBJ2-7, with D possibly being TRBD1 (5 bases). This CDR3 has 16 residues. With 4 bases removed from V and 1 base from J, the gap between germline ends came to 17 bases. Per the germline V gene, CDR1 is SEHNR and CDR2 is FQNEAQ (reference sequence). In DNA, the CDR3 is TGTGCCAGCAGCTCCTTTTCCGACAGTGGGTCCTACGAGCAGTACTTC. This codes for CASSSFSDSGSYEQYF.

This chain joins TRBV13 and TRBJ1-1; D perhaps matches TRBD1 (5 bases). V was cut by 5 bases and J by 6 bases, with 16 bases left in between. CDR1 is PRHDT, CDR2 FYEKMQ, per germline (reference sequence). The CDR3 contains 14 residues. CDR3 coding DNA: TGTGCCAGCAGCCCCCGGAAAGGGGTCGCTGAAGCTTTCTTT. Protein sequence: CASSPRKGVAEAFF.

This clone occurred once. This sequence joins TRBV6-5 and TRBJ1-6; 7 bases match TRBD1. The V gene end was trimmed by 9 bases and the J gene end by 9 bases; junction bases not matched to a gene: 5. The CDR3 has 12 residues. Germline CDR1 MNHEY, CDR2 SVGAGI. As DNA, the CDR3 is TGTGCCAGTGGACAGGTTTCTTCACCCCTCCACTTT. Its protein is CASGQVSSPLHF.

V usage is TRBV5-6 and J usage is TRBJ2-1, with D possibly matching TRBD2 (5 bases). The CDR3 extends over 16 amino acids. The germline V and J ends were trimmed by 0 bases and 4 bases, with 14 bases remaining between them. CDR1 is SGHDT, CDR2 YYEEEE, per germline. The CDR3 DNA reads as TGTGCCAGCAGCTTGGCCCCCGAGGGATGGTACAATGAGCAGTTCTTC. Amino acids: CASSLAPEGWYNEQFF.

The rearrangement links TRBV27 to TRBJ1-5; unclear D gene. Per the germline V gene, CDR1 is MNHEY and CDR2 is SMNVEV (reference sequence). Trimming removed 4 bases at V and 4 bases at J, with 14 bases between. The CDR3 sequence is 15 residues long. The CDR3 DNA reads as TGTGCCAGCAGTTCGGGGTCCGCACCAAATCAGCCCCAGCATTTT. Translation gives CASSSGSAPNQPQHF.

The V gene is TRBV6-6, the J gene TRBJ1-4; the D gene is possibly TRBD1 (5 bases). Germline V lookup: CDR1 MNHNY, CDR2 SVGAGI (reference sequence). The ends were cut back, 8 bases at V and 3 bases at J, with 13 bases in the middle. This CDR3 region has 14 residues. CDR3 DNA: TGTGCCAGCCAAGACAGCGTCTCTAATGAAAAACTGTTTTTT. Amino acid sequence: CASQDSVSNEKLFF.

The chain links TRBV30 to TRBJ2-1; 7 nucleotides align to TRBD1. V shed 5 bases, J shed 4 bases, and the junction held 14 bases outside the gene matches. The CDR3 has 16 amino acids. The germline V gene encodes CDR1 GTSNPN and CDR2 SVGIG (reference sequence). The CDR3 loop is CAWFRTFGTAYNEQFF. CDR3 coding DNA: TGTGCCTGGTTTCGGACTTTCGGGACAGCGTACAATGAGCAGTTCTTC.

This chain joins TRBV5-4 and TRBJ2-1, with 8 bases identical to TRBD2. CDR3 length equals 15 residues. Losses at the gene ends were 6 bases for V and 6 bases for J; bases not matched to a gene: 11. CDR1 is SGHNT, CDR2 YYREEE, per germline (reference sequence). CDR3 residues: CASKGQRGPGNEQFF. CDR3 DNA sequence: TGTGCCAGCAAGGGCCAGCGGGGGCCCGGCAATGAGCAGTTCTTC. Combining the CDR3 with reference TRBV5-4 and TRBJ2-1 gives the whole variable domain ETGVTQSPTHLIKTRGQQVTLRCSSQSGHNTVSWYQQALGQGPQFIFQYYREEENGRGNFPPRFSGLQFPNYSSELNVNALELDDSALYLCASKGQRGPGNEQFFGPGTRLTVL.

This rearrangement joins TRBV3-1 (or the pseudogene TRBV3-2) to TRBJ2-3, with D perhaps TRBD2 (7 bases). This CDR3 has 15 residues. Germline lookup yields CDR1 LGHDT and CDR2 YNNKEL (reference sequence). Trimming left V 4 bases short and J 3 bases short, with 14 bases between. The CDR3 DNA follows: TGTGCCAGCAGCCTAGGGGGGGGCCTGACAGATACGCAGTATTTT. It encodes CASSLGGGLTDTQYF.

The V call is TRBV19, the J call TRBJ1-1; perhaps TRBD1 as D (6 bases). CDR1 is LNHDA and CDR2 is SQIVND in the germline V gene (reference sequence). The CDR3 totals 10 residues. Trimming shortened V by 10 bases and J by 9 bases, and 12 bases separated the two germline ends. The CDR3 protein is CATCQGKAFF. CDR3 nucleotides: TGTGCCACCTGCCAGGGGAAAGCTTTCTTT.